Each of the 16 T cell receptor beta chains below was sequenced from the same sample in a study of spatial heterogeneity in lung cancer. Time point in this sample: sample taken at primary tumor resection. In each case, whole RNA from tumor, nontumor lung or frozen PBMC was sequenced unsorted. TCRdb analysed the 5' RACE reads with MiXCR anew, one entry per CDR3 protein. The sample includes under 30,000 distinct CDR3 sequences, about 4.5% of them seen just once. The source was PBMCs, collected at surgery. The receptors shown here come from a male donor with early-stage non-small cell lung cancer.

The chain uses TRBV28 and TRBJ1-6, with D perhaps matching TRBD1 (5 bases). This CDR3 is 14 amino acids long. Germline V gene lookup returns CDR1 MDHEN and CDR2 SYDVKM. V was clipped by 4 bases and J by 18 bases, with 22 bases between them. The CDR3 nucleotides are TGTGCCAGCAGTTCGCAGGGAGGGAGATATTCTCACCACTTT. This codes for CASSSQGGRYSHHF.

This clonotype has at least ten counts. The chain recombines TRBV30 with TRBJ1-5; TRBD1 matches 7 bases. Germline CDR1 and CDR2: GTSNPN and SVGIG (reference sequence). The CDR3 contains 13 residues. After removal of 2 bases from V and 7 bases from J, the junction contained 5 bases not matched to a gene. In DNA, the CDR3 is TGTGCCTGGAGTACACAGGGGTTGCAGCCCCAGCATTTT. It translates to CAWSTQGLQPQHF.

Many counts were recorded for this clonotype. CDR3 protein: CASIIPRGTNSPLHF. The CDR3 DNA is TGTGCCAGTATAATTCCGAGGGGGACAAATTCACCCCTCCACTTT. This chain connects TRBV19 to TRBJ1-6, with a possible D match to TRBD1 (6 bases). This CDR3 contains 15 residues. Germline CDR1 and CDR2: LNHDA and SQIVND (reference sequence). Trimming pared 7 bases from V and 7 bases from J, leaving 17 bases between.

The sample holds many counts of this clonotype. The rearrangement links TRBV2 to TRBJ2-5; D could derive from TRBD1 or TRBD2 (5 bases each). The V end was cut by 6 bases, the J end by 5 bases, with 10 bases between. The CDR3 spans 12 residues. Germline CDR1 is SNHLY and CDR2 is FYNNEI. DNA of the CDR3: TGTGCCAGCAGGAGGGGTGTGGAGACCCAGTACTTC. Amino acids: CASRRGVETQYF.

CDR3 sequence (DNA): TGTGCCAGCAGGAGGTCTAGCACAGATACGCAGTATTTT. Translation gives CASRRSSTDTQYF. V gene TRBV12-3 or TRBV12-4 combines with J gene TRBJ2-3; D not resolved. CDR3 length equals 13 residues. The ends were cut back, 6 bases at V and 0 bases at J, with 7 bases in the middle.

At least ten counts were recorded for this clonotype. The chain carries TRBV14 and TRBJ2-2; D is uncertain. The ends were cut back, 6 bases at V and 1 base at J, with 6 bases in the middle. The CDR3 is 13 residues long. Per the germline V gene, CDR1 is SGHDN and CDR2 is FVKESK. CDR3 protein: CASRSVNTGELFF. DNA of the CDR3: TGTGCCAGCAGATCCGTGAACACCGGGGAGCTGTTTTTT.

This clonotype was seen at least ten times. The rearrangement uses TRBV20-1 and TRBJ2-5; TRBD1 agrees at 9 bases. The CDR3 is 13 amino acids. V was clipped by 5 bases and J by 6 bases; unmatched bases: 7. Germline V lookup: CDR1 DFQATT, CDR2 SNEGSKA (reference sequence). The CDR3, as DNA: TGCAGTGCTCCCGGGACAGGGTCGCAGACCCAGTACTTC. This sequence encodes CSAPGTGSQTQYF.

The V gene is TRBV2, the J gene TRBJ2-5; 7 bases are a match to TRBD2. Germline V lookup: CDR1 SNHLY, CDR2 FYNNEI. Trimming at V came to 6 bases and at J to 2 bases, leaving 3 bases not matched to a gene. The CDR3 covers 13 residues. The CDR3 coding sequence is TGTGCCAGCAGCGCGGGGGAACAAGAGACCCAGTACTTC. It yields the protein CASSAGEQETQYF. Supplemented by reference TRBV2 and TRBJ2-5, the full variable domain reads EPEVTQTPSHQVTQMGQEVILRCVPISNHLYFYWYRQILGQKVEFLVSFYNNEISEKSEIFDDQFSVERPDGSNFTLKIRSTKLEDSAMYFCASSAGEQETQYFGPGTRLLVL.

This clonotype was recorded at least ten times. The rearrangement links TRBV12-3 or TRBV12-4 to TRBJ2-3; D is uncertain. This CDR3 comprises 14 residues. The germline V and J ends were trimmed by 11 bases and 0 bases, with 15 bases remaining between them. Written as DNA, the CDR3 is TGTGCCTCACGGGTGGGCACCAGCACAGATACGCAGTATTTT. Residues: CASRVGTSTDTQYF.

The chain links TRBV2 to TRBJ1-4, with D maybe TRBD1 (6 bases). The CDR3 spans 11 residues. Germline V gene sequence: CDR1 SNHLY, CDR2 FYNNEI. V was cut by 8 bases and J by 14 bases, with 15 bases left in between. The CDR3, as DNA: TGTGCCAGCGCCCCGGGACAAGCTCTGTTTTTT. Protein product: CASAPGQALFF.

The genes are TRBV4-3 and TRBJ2-2, with D unresolved. V lost 2 bases to trimming and J lost 1 base, with 5 bases between them. There are 14 residues in the CDR3. Germline values: CDR1 LGHNA, CDR2 YSLEER. The CDR3 nucleotides read TGCGCCAGCAGCCAATCGGGGAACACCGGGGAGCTGTTTTTT. Its protein is CASSQSGNTGELFF.

This clonotype showed up many times. The chain carries TRBV18 and TRBJ1-1; TRBD1 is a possible D gene (6 bases). Germline V CDR1 and CDR2: KGHSH, LQKENI. The germline V and J ends were trimmed by 7 bases and 6 bases, with 18 bases remaining between them. The CDR3 spans 14 residues. In DNA, the CDR3 is TGTGCCAGCTACGATATACAGGGAATTGCTGAAGCTTTCTTT. This translates into CASYDIQGIAEAFF.

This clonotype was found many times. J is TRBJ2-6 and V is TRBV18; 9 nucleotides agree with TRBD1. Germline CDR1 reads KGHSH; CDR2 reads LQKENI. Trimming removed 2 bases from V and 0 bases from J; junction bases left unmatched: 5. The CDR3 covers 18 residues. This chain's CDR3 is CASSPKQGASSGANVLTF. In nucleotides, the CDR3 is TGTGCCAGCTCACCAAAACAGGGGGCTAGCTCTGGGGCCAACGTCCTGACTTTC.

This clonotype was found many times. The V gene is TRBV7-2, the J gene TRBJ2-3; 12 positions agree with TRBD2. With V trimmed by 1 base and J by 4 bases, 9 bases remained unmatched. Per the germline V gene, CDR1 is SGHTA and CDR2 is FQGNSA. The CDR3 length is 18 residues. CDR3 in amino acids: CASSLEASGGAASDTQYF. CDR3 in DNA: TGTGCCAGCAGCTTAGAGGCTAGCGGGGGGGCCGCTTCAGATACGCAGTATTTT.

At least ten counts were recorded for this clonotype. CDR3 DNA: TGTGCCAGCAGCTTAAGGCGTAAGAACACTGAAGCTTTCTTT. Protein sequence: CASSLRRKNTEAFF. V usage is TRBV7-2 and J usage is TRBJ1-1; no definite D call. Germline V gene data show CDR1 as SGHTA and CDR2 as FQGNSA. The CDR3 is 14 amino acids. Trimming removed 2 bases at V and 1 base at J, with 8 bases between.

At least ten counts were recorded for this clonotype. This sequence joins TRBV19 and TRBJ2-1; D might be TRBD2 (6 bases). The germline CDR1 and CDR2 sequences are LNHDA and SQIVND (reference sequence). V shed 2 bases and J shed 5 bases, with 16 bases lying between them. The CDR3 length is 16 residues. CDR3 region: CASSISALAPNNEQFF. For the CDR3, the DNA is TGTGCCAGTAGTATATCGGCCCTAGCGCCAAACAATGAGCAGTTCTTC. The variable domain in full, completed from reference TRBV19 and TRBJ2-1, reads DGGITQSPKYLFRKEGQNVTLSCEQNLNHDAMYWYRQDPGQGLRLIYYSQIVNDFQKGDIAEGYSVSREKKESFPLTVTSAQKNPTAFYLCASSISALAPNNEQFFGPGTRLTVL.